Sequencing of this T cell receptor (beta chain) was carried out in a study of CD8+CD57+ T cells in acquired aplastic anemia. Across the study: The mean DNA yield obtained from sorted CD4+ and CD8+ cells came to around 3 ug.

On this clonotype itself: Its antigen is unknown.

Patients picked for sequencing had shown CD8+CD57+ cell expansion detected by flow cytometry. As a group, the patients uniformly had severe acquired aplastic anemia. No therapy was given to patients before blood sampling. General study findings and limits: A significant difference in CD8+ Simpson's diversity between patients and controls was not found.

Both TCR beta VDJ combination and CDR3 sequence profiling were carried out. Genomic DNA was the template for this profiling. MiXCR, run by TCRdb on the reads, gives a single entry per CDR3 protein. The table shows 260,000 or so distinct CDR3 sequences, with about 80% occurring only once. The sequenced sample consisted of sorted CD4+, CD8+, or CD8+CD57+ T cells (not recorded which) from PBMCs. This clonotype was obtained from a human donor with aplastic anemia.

Here the CDR3 DNA reads TGTGCCAGCAGCTTAGATGTGACAGGGGGAACCGGGGAGCTGTTTTTT. Encoded protein: CASSLDVTGGTGELFF. The chain carries TRBV11-3 and TRBJ2-2; 9 nucleotides match TRBD1. The V gene's germline CDR1 is SGHNT and CDR2 YENEEA. J lost 5 bases, V lost 0 bases, and 4 bases had no gene match. The CDR3 length is 16 residues. Complete variable domain (other parts from reference TRBV11-3 and TRBJ2-2): EAGVVQSPRYKIIEKKQPVAFWCNPISGHNTLYWYLQNLGQGPELLIRYENEEAVDDSQLPKDRFSAERLKGVDSTLKIQPAELGDSAVYLCASSLDVTGGTGELFFGEGSRLTVL.